This T cell receptor (beta chain) came from a study of T cell repertoires in cytomegalovirus infection. Study information: Both CMV infection and a matching HLA type were indicated by public TCR beta signatures.

Looked up from germline, CDR1 is SGHDT and CDR2 is YYEEEE. CDR3 length: 14 amino acids. The ends lost 3 bases at V and 5 bases at J; junction bases unmatched: 6. Using its own MiXCR run on the reads, TCRdb lists one record per CDR3 protein. The table includes roughly 120,000 distinct CDR3 sequences, more than 25% detected once. General study points: Within the response measured ex vivo, HLA-C-restricted CMV-specific TCR beta clonotypes were dominant.

A few counts support this clonotype. Its antigen is unknown. The chain has TRBV5-6 and TRBJ2-7, with TRBD1 matching over 9 bases. The sample was CD8+ T cells from cultured PBMCs, taken from culture after CMV antigen stimulation. The TCR was taken from a human donor in good health (CMV status not recorded). Some clones in this sample may be carry-over from other donors' samples. CDR3 nucleotide sequence: TGTGCCAGCAGCTGGGGACAGGGCGTGAACGAGCAGTACTTC. Translation: CASSWGQGVNEQYF.